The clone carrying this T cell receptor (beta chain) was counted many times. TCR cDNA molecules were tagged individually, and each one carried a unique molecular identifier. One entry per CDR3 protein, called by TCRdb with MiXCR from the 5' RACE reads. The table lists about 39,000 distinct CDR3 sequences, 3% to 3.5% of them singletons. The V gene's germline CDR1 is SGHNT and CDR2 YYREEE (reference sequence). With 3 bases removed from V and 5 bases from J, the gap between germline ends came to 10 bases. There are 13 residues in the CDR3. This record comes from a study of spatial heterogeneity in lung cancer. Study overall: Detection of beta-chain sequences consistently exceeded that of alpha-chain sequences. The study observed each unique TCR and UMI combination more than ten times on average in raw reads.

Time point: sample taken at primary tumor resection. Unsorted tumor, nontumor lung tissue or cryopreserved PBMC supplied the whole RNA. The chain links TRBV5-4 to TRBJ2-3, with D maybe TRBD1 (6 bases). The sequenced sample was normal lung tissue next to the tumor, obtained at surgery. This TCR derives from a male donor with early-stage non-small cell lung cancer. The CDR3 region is CASSSDRQDTQYF. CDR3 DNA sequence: TGTGCCAGCAGCTCCGACAGGCAAGATACGCAGTATTTT.